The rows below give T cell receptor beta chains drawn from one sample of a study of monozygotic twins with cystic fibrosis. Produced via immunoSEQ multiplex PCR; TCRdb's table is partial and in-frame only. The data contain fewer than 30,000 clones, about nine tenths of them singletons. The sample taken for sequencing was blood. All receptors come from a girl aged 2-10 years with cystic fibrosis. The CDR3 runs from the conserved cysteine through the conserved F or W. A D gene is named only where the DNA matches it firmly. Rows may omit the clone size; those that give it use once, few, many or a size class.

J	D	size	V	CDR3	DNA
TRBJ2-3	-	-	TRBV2	CASSEDIRTDTQYF	TGTGCCAGCAGTGAAGACATACGCACAGATACGCAGTATTTT
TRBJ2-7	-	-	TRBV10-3	CATREEGGNNYEQYF	TGTGCCACCCGTGAGGAGGGGGGGAATAACTACGAGCAGTACTTC
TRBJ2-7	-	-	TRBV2	CASGWLHYEQYF	TGTGCCAGCGGTTGGCTACATTACGAGCAGTACTTC
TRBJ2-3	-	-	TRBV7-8	CASSKTERASTDTQYF	TGTGCCAGCAGCAAGACAGAGAGAGCTAGCACAGATACGCAGTATTTT
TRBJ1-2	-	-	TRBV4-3	CASSQDGGRDGYTF	TGCGCCAGCAGCCAAGATGGGGGACGTGATGGCTACACCTTC
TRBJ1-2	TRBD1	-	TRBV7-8	CASSQDRGLGYTF	TGTGCCAGCAGCCAGGACAGGGGGCTTGGCTACACCTTC
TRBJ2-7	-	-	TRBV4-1	CASSHGVSYEQYF	TGCGCCAGCAGCCATGGCGTCTCCTACGAGCAGTACTTC
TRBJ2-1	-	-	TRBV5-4	CASSFADYNEQFF	TGTGCCAGCAGCTTTGCAGATTACAATGAGCAGTTCTTC
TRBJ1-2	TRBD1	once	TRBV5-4	CASSDRGLNYGYTF	TGTGCCAGCAGCGACAGGGGGCTAAACTATGGCTACACCTTC
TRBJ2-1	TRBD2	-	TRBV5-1	CASSLGTSGDGYNEQFF	TGCGCCAGCAGCCTTGGGACTAGCGGGGATGGATACAATGAGCAGTTCTTC
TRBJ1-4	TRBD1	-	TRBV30	CAWSVGQGYGEKLFF	TGTGCCTGGAGTGTAGGACAGGGATATGGTGAAAAACTGTTTTTT
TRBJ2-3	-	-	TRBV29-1	CSVGLDVSTQYF	TGCAGCGTTGGCCTAGACGTGTCGACGCAGTATTTT
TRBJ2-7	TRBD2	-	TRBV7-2	CASSVIAGVYEQYF	TGTGCCAGCAGCGTAATAGCGGGGGTCTACGAGCAGTACTTC
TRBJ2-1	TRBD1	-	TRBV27	CASSLRGQYNEQFF	TGTGCCAGCAGTTTGAGGGGGCAGTACAATGAGCAGTTCTTC
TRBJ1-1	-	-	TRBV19	CASLTGWNTEAFF	TGTGCCAGCCTGACAGGATGGAACACTGAAGCTTTCTTT
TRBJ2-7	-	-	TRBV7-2	CASSSHPFRYEQYF	TGTGCCAGCAGCTCCCACCCATTTCGTTACGAGCAGTACTTC
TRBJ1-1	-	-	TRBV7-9	CASSLVEGNTEAFF	TGTGCCAGCAGCTTGGTTGAGGGGAACACTGAAGCTTTCTTT
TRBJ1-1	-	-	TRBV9	CASSVVKGLGSGEAFF	TGTGCCAGCAGCGTAGTAAAGGGATTGGGATCGGGTGAAGCTTTCTTT
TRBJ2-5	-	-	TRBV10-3	CAISSNLLVGAETQYF	TGTGCCATCAGTTCTAACTTATTAGTTGGGGCAGAGACCCAGTACTTC
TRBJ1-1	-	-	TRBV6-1	CASLEGGTEAFF	TGTGCCAGCCTCGAGGGGGGGACTGAAGCTTTCTTT
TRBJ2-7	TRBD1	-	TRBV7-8	CASSSGTGSYEQYF	TGTGCCAGCAGTTCCGGGACAGGGTCCTACGAGCAGTACTTC
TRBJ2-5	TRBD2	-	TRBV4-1	CASSQGAGGPGTQYF	TGCGCCAGCAGCCAGGGGGCGGGGGGGCCTGGGACCCAGTACTTC
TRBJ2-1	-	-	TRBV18	CASSILILETGNNEQFF	TGTGCCAGCTCAATACTGATACTAGAGACAGGAAACAATGAGCAGTTCTTC
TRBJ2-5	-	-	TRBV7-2	CASSLWTDPKRGAQYF	TGTGCCAGCAGCCTATGGACGGACCCTAAACGTGGGGCCCAGTACTTC
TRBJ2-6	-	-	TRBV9	CASSPSSGANVLTF	TGTGCCAGCAGCCCAAGTTCTGGAGCCAACGTCCTGACTTTC
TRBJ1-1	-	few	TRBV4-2	CASSQARTVTEAFF	TGTGCCAGCAGCCAAGCCAGGACAGTGACTGAAGCTTTCTTT
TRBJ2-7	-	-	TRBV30	CAWSVGGYEQYF	TGTGCCTGGAGTGTGGGGGGTTACGAGCAGTACTTC
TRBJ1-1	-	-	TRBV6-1	CASSELAARNTEAFF	TGTGCCAGCAGTGAACTCGCGGCCCGGAACACTGAAGCTTTCTTT
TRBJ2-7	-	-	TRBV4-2	CASSYYSGTKIYEQYF	TGTGCCAGCAGCTATTATTCCGGGACGAAAATCTACGAGCAGTACTTC
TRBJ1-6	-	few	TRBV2	CASSEWELNYNSPLHF	TGTGCCAGCAGTGAGTGGGAATTGAACTATAATTCACCCCTCCACTTT
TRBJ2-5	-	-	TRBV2	CASSAEGKWQETQYF	TGTGCCAGCAGTGCGGAGGGGAAGTGGCAAGAGACCCAGTACTTC
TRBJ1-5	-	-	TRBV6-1	CASSERGAWTGNQPQHF	TGTGCCAGCAGTGAAAGGGGGGCTTGGACAGGCAATCAGCCCCAGCATTTT
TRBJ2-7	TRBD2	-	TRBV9	CASSPSGGNLYEQYF	TGTGCCAGCAGCCCAAGCGGGGGGAACCTCTACGAGCAGTACTTC
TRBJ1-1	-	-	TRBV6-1	CASSRGQVNTEAFF	TGTGCCAGCAGTCGAGGGCAGGTCAACACTGAAGCTTTCTTT